This T cell receptor (beta chain) was captured by sequencing in a study of CD4+ T cells in melanoma. Overall study findings and caveats: CD8+ T cell, macrophage and B cell function reportedly correlated with neoantigen-specific CD4+ T cells. Neoantigen-specific CD4+ T cells in melanoma reportedly had diverse differentiation states.

The assay was immunoSEQ multiplex PCR, and TCRdb's table has in-frame clones only and misses some. The table includes about 11,000 clones, more than 60% detected once. A word on this clone: No antigen is known for it.

The CDR3 contains 14 residues. Trimming removed 3 bases at V and 0 bases at J, with 10 bases between. CDR1 SGHRS and CDR2 YFSETQ come from the germline V gene. This rearrangement joins TRBV5-1 to TRBJ2-7; perhaps TRBD2 as D (6 bases). Sequenced sample: cells from a culture (not recorded whether cultured in vitro). This TCR was sampled from a human donor with melanoma. CDR3 protein: CASSWGLASYEQYF. The CDR3 coding sequence is TGCGCCAGCAGCTGGGGACTGGCCTCCTACGAGCAGTACTTC.